This T cell receptor (beta chain) was recovered during a study of cytomegalovirus exposure and HLA in healthy donors. The germline V gene encodes CDR1 SGHRS and CDR2 YFSETQ. The CDR3 covers 19 residues. V lost 0 bases and J lost 5; bases outside the gene matches: 17. Overall study results and limits: Sequencing depth roughly uniform across donors was assumed in presence/absence analyses. In vitro experiments confirmed that a few CMV-associated chains were specific for CMV antigens. TCR beta chains numbering more than 150 were designated cytomegalovirus-associated.

This cohort consisted of healthy bone marrow donors. Details on this clone: Antigen unknown.

It was with 60 Vbeta and 13 Jbeta primers that the PCR ran. The protocol was immunoSEQ multiplex PCR, while the TCRdb copy is restricted to in-frame clones and leaves out a portion. The sample lists approximately 87,000 clones; 84% were seen once. V gene TRBV5-1 combines with J gene TRBJ1-1, with 9 positions matching TRBD1. The sequence was collected from a woman under 30 in good health and CMV-seropositive. Sequenced material: PBMCs. The CDR3 loop is CASSLARGQGSGLGTEAFF. The DNA of the CDR3 is TGCGCCAGCAGCTTGGCCCGGGGACAGGGTTCAGGCTTGGGGACTGAAGCTTTCTTT.